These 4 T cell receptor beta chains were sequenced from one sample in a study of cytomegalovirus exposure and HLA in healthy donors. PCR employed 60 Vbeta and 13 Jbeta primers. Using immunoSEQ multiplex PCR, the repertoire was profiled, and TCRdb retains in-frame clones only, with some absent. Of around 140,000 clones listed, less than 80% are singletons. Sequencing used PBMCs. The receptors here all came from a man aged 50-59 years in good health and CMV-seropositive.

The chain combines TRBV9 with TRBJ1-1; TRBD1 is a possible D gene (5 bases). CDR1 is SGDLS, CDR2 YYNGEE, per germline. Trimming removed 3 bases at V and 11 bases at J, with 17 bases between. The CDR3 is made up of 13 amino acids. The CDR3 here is CASSAPTGGRAFF. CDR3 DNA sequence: TGTGCCAGCAGCGCCCCCACGGGGGGTCGTGCTTTCTTT.

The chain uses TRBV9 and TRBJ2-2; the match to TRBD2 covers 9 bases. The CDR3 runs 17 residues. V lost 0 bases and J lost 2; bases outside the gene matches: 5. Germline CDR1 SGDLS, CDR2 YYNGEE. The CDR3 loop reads CASSVALRGGNTGELFF. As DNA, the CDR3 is TGTGCCAGCAGCGTAGCCTTGCGGGGGGGTAACACCGGGGAGCTGTTTTTT.

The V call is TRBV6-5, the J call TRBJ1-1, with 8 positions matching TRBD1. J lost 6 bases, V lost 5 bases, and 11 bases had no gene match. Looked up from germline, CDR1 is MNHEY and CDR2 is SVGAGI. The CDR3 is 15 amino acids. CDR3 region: CASSARNRGEAEAFF. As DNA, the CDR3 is TGTGCCAGCAGTGCTCGCAACAGGGGGGAGGCTGAAGCTTTCTTT.

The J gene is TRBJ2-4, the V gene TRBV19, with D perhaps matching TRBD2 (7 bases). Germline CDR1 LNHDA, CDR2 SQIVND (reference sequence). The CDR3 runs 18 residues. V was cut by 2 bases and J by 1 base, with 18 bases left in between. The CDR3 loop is CASSISTGGTFAKNIQYF. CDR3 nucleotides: TGTGCCAGTAGTATATCAACGGGGGGCACCTTCGCCAAAAACATTCAGTACTTC. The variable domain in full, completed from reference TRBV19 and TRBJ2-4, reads DGGITQSPKYLFRKEGQNVTLSCEQNLNHDAMYWYRQDPGQGLRLIYYSQIVNDFQKGDIAEGYSVSREKKESFPLTVTSAQKNPTAFYLCASSISTGGTFAKNIQYFGAGTRLSVL.